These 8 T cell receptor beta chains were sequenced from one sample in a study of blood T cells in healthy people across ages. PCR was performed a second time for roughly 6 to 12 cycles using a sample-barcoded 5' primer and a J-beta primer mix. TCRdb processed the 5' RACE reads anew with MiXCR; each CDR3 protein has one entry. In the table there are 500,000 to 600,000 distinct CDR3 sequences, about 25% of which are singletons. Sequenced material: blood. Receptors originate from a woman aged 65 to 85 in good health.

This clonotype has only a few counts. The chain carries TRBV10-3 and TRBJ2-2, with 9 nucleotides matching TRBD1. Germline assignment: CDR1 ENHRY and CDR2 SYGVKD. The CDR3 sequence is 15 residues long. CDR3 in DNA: TGTGCGACACAACAGGGGGCTCCGAACACCGGGGAGCTGTTTTTT. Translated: CATQQGAPNTGELFF.

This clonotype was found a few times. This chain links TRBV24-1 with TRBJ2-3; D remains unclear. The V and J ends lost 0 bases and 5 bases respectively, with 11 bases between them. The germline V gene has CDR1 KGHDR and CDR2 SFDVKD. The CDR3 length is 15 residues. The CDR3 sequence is CATSDLLGTIDTQYF. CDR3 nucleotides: TGTGCCACCAGTGATTTGCTGGGCACGATAGATACGCAGTATTTT.

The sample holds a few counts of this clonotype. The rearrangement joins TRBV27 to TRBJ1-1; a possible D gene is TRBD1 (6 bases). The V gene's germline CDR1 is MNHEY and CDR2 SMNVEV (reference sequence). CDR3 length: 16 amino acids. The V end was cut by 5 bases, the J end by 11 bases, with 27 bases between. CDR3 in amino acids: CASSLHRDLRDMNAFF. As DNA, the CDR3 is TGTGCCAGCAGTCTACACAGGGACCTAAGGGACATGAATGCTTTCTTT.

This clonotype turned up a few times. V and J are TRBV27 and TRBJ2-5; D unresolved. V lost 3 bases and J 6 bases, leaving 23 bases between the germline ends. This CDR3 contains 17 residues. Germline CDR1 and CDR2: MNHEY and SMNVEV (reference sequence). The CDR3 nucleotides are TGTGCCAGCAGTTTTAGGGCAACTATCACATCCCCGAAGACCCAGTACTTC. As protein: CASSFRATITSPKTQYF.

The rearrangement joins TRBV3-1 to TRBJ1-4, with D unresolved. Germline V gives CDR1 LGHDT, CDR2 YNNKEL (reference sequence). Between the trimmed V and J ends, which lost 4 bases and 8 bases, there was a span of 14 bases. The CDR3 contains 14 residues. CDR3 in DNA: TGTGCCAGCAGCCCTATGGGTAACGGGGAAAAACTGTTTTTT. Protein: CASSPMGNGEKLFF.

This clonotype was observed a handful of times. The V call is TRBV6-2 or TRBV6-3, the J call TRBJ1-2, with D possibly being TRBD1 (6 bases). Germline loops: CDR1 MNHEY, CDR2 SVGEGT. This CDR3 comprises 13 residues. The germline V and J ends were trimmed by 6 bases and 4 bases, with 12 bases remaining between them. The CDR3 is CASRTQGSYGYTF. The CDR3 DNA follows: TGTGCCAGCAGGACACAGGGTTCCTATGGCTACACCTTC.

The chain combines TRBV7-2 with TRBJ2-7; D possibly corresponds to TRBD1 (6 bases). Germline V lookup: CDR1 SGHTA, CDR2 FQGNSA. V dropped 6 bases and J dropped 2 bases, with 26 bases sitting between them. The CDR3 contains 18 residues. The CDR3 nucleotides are TGTGCCAGCAGATTGTCTTCATCGCCCGGGACACGAACCTACGAGCAGTACTTC. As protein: CASRLSSSPGTRTYEQYF. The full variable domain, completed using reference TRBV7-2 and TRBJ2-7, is GAGVSQSPSNKVTEKGKDVELRCDPISGHTALYWYRQSLGQGLEFLIYFQGNSAPDKSGLPSDRFSAERTGGSVSTLTIQRTQQEDSAVYLCASRLSSSPGTRTYEQYFGPGTRLTVT.

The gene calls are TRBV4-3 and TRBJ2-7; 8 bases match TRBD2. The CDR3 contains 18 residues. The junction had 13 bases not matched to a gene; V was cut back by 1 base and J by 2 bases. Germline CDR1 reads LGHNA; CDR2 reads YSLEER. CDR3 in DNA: TGCGCCAGCAGCCAAGGGGTAGCTTCGGGGGGGGCACCCTACGAGCAGTACTTC. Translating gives CASSQGVASGGAPYEQYF.